The rows below give T cell receptor beta chains drawn from one sample of a study of CD8+ T cells in alopecia areata. Profiling relied on immunoSEQ multiplex PCR, and the TCRdb table lists in-frame clones only, not all of them. The profile shows more than 150,000 clones, around three fifths of them singletons. The sample was CD4+ T cells sorted from blood, taken at week 0. These receptors came from a human donor with alopecia areata. CDR3s include the opening cysteine and the closing phenylalanine or tryptophan. D genes are given only for firm matches. Part of the rows lack a size; the others show once, few, many or a class for expanded clones.

j_gene	d_gene	abundance	v_gene	CDR3aa	CDR3nt
TRBJ2-3	.	.	TRBV9	CASSVGVSDSTDTQYF	TGTGCCAGCAGCGTAGGTGTCTCGGACAGCACAGATACGCAGTATTTT
TRBJ2-7	.	.	TRBV2	CASSDALGGPTYEQYF	TGTGCCAGCAGTGACGCGTTGGGAGGCCCCACCTACGAGCAGTACTTC
TRBJ1-2	TRBD1	.	TRBV6-5	CASSYSDRGSGYTF	TGTGCCAGCAGTTACTCGGACAGGGGCTCTGGCTACACCTTC
TRBJ2-4	.	few	TRBV7-8	CASSSRGGAGGNIQYF	TGTGCCAGCAGCTCCAGGGGAGGGGCCGGGGGAAACATTCAGTACTTC
TRBJ2-7	TRBD1	.	TRBV6-1	CASSPRTGSSYEQYF	TGTGCCAGCAGTCCAAGGACAGGGAGCTCCTACGAGCAGTACTTC
TRBJ1-2	.	.	TRBV29-1	CSVGTLLYGYTF	TGCAGCGTTGGCACGCTCCTCTATGGCTACACCTTC
TRBJ1-2	.	.	TRBV6-1	CASTPGAFGGYTF	TGTGCCAGCACCCCCGGGGCATTTGGGGGCTACACCTTC
TRBJ2-3	TRBD2	few	TRBV2	CASSTSITSEKYF	TGTGCCAGCAGTACAAGCATAACTAGCGAAAAGTATTTT
TRBJ2-2	.	.	TRBV18	CASSPLGPPITGELFF	TGTGCCAGCTCACCACTGGGGCCTCCAATTACCGGGGAGCTGTTTTTT
TRBJ2-7	TRBD1	.	TRBV15	CATSNRDRAFEQYF	TGTGCCACCAGCAACCGGGACAGGGCTTTCGAGCAGTACTTC
TRBJ2-6	.	.	TRBV19	CASSPGREGAISGANVLTF	TGTGCCAGTAGTCCCGGTCGGGAGGGGGCGATATCTGGGGCCAACGTCCTGACTTTC
TRBJ1-2	TRBD1	.	TRBV5-1	CASRLDRDGYTF	TGCGCCAGCAGATTGGACAGGGATGGCTACACCTTC
TRBJ2-3	TRBD1	.	TRBV7-9	CASSYRDRKVLSTDTQYF	TGTGCCAGCAGCTACCGGGACAGAAAAGTACTCTCCACAGATACGCAGTATTTT
TRBJ2-3	TRBD1	few	TRBV7-2	CASSLATGADTQYF	TGTGCCAGCAGCTTAGCGACAGGGGCAGATACGCAGTATTTT
TRBJ2-5	.	few	TRBV29-1	CSGEGFRGQETQYF	TGCAGCGGTGAGGGATTTCGAGGGCAAGAGACCCAGTACTTC
TRBJ1-2	.	.	TRBV29-1	CSARGSYGYTF	TGCAGCGCCAGGGGATCCTATGGCTACACCTTC
TRBJ2-2	TRBD2	.	TRBV9	CASSSRLGGKTGELFF	TGTGCCAGCAGCTCCCGCCTGGGGGGGAAAACCGGGGAGCTGTTTTTT
TRBJ1-1	.	.	TRBV27	CASRRNTEAFF	TGTGCCAGCAGGAGGAACACTGAAGCTTTCTTT
TRBJ1-4	.	.	TRBV15	CATSRAINEKLFF	TGTGCCACCAGCAGAGCAATCAATGAAAAACTGTTTTTT
TRBJ2-1	.	.	TRBV9	CASSVAGTSYNEQFF	TGTGCCAGCAGCGTAGCAGGGACAAGCTACAATGAGCAGTTCTTC
TRBJ1-1	TRBD1	.	TRBV30	CAWSRDRGFTEAFF	TGTGCCTGGAGCCGGGACAGGGGTTTCACTGAAGCTTTCTTT
TRBJ2-1	TRBD2	.	TRBV29-1	CSDSGTNRYNEQFF	TGCAGCGATTCCGGGACTAACCGCTACAATGAGCAGTTCTTC
TRBJ2-7	.	.	TRBV11-2	CASSSSSYEQYF	TGTGCCAGCAGCTCCTCCTCCTACGAGCAGTACTTC
TRBJ2-7	.	.	TRBV29-1	CSVGFGSGASTEQYF	TGCAGCGTTGGATTCGGGTCAGGGGCTTCGACAGAGCAGTACTTC
TRBJ1-2	TRBD1	.	TRBV28	CASSLLTGSGGYTF	TGTGCCAGCAGTTTACTGACAGGGTCCGGTGGCTACACCTTC
TRBJ1-6	.	.	TRBV7-3	CASSLTAINSPLHF	TGTGCCAGCAGCTTAACGGCGATTAATTCACCCCTCCACTTT
TRBJ1-2	.	.	TRBV7-2	CASSLRRREGYTF	TGTGCCAGCAGCTTACGAAGGCGGGAGGGCTACACCTTC
TRBJ2-2	.	.	TRBV5-1	CASYGGNTGELFF	TGCGCCAGCTATGGGGGGAACACCGGGGAGCTGTTTTTT
TRBJ1-4	TRBD1	few	TRBV2	CATGTGDGNEKLFF	TGTGCCACCGGGACAGGGGACGGGAATGAAAAACTGTTTTTT
TRBJ2-1	TRBD1	few	TRBV5-1	CASSLLLGTGLNNEQFF	TGCGCCAGCAGCTTGTTATTGGGGACAGGGCTGAATAATGAGCAGTTCTTC
TRBJ1-1	.	.	TRBV23-1	CASSHPSVDTEAFF	TGCGCCAGCAGTCACCCTAGCGTCGACACTGAAGCTTTCTTT
TRBJ2-1	.	.	TRBV2	CASKQSSYNEQFF	TGTGCCAGCAAGCAGAGCTCCTACAATGAGCAGTTCTTC
TRBJ1-1	TRBD1	few	TRBV7-9	CASSHFDRGRGEAFF	TGTGCCAGCAGCCATTTCGACAGGGGGCGTGGTGAAGCTTTCTTT
TRBJ1-4	.	.	TRBV29-1	CSVEGLLEEKLFF	TGCAGCGTTGAGGGTTTATTGGAGGAAAAACTGTTTTTT
TRBJ1-1	.	many	TRBV2	CASRTLGQGRAEAFF	TGTGCCAGCAGAACCCTCGGGCAGGGGAGGGCTGAAGCTTTCTTT
TRBJ1-2	TRBD1	.	TRBV7-2	CASSPGQGIDYGYTF	TGTGCCAGCAGCCCGGGACAGGGTATCGACTATGGCTACACCTTC
TRBJ1-1	.	.	TRBV29-1	CSAEWGSGNTEAFF	TGCAGCGCCGAGTGGGGATCAGGGAATACTGAAGCTTTCTTT
TRBJ2-1	.	.	TRBV5-1	CASSLGGNEQFF	TGCGCCAGCAGCTTGGGGGGCAATGAGCAGTTCTTC
TRBJ2-3	.	.	TRBV4-2	CASSQGWDTDTQYF	TGTGCCAGCAGCCAAGGGTGGGACACAGATACGCAGTATTTT
TRBJ2-5	.	.	TRBV5-6	CASSLEQGGIQETQYF	TGTGCCAGCAGCTTGGAACAGGGGGGGATCCAAGAGACCCAGTACTTC
TRBJ2-7	TRBD2	.	TRBV4-1	CASSQGLAGEPGLYEQYF	TGCGCCAGCAGCCAAGGACTAGCGGGGGAACCTGGGCTCTACGAGCAGTACTTC
TRBJ2-5	TRBD2	few	TRBV6-1	CASRSGLAGTQYF	TGTGCCAGCAGATCAGGACTAGCGGGAACCCAGTACTTC
TRBJ1-1	.	.	TRBV15	CATMRGDSEAFF	TGTGCCACCATGCGGGGGGATTCTGAAGCTTTCTTT
TRBJ2-4	.	.	TRBV29-1	CSVSTGIAKNIQYF	TGCAGCGTTAGTACAGGGATAGCCAAAAACATTCAGTACTTC
TRBJ2-1	.	few	TRBV9	CASSARVGMVDEQFF	TGTGCCAGCAGCGCCAGGGTTGGGATGGTCGATGAGCAGTTCTTC
TRBJ1-1	.	once	TRBV29-1	CSHDGEATEAFF	TGCAGCCATGATGGGGAGGCCACTGAAGCTTTCTTT
TRBJ2-5	.	.	TRBV6-6	CASTWDFAETQYF	TGTGCCAGCACCTGGGACTTCGCAGAGACCCAGTACTTC
TRBJ1-3	.	many	TRBV30	CAWSGGNTIYF	TGTGCCTGGAGTGGGGGAAACACCATATATTTT
TRBJ1-5	TRBD1	.	TRBV10-3	CAIRGDRNQPQHF	TGTGCCATCAGGGGGGACAGAAATCAGCCCCAGCATTTT
TRBJ2-5	.	.	TRBV29-1	CSVRGILSETQYF	TGCAGCGTTCGAGGAATCCTCTCGGAGACCCAGTACTTC
TRBJ1-1	TRBD1	.	TRBV29-1	CSVDTDRVNTEAFF	TGCAGCGTTGACACGGACAGGGTGAACACTGAAGCTTTCTTT
TRBJ2-5	.	.	TRBV7-7	CASSLGTLSGETQYF	TGTGCTAGCAGCCTTGGGACTTTAAGTGGGGAGACCCAGTACTTC
TRBJ1-1	.	.	TRBV9	CASSVDVNTEAFF	TGTGCCAGCAGCGTAGATGTTAACACTGAAGCTTTCTTT
TRBJ2-2	.	.	TRBV5-1	CASSPGARELFF	TGCGCCAGCAGCCCGGGCGCGAGGGAGCTGTTTTTT
TRBJ2-7	TRBD1	.	TRBV23-1	CASRLTTGERGEQYF	TGCGCCAGCAGACTAACGACAGGGGAAAGAGGCGAGCAGTACTTC
TRBJ2-6	TRBD1	.	TRBV14	CASSQWTGHSGANVLTF	TGTGCCAGCAGCCAGTGGACAGGGCACTCTGGGGCCAACGTCCTGACTTTC
TRBJ1-4	TRBD1	.	TRBV2	CASRGQVNEKLFF	TGTGCCAGCCGGGGACAGGTGAATGAAAAACTGTTTTTT